This TCR beta chain was identified in a study of T cell responses to AZD1222 COVID-19 vaccine. Findings of the study overall: Donor demographics were predominantly white British with a female majority; clonal diversity may be underestimated.

Only in-frame clones appear in the TCRdb table, and some are missing; sequencing was by immunoSEQ multiplex PCR. The profile shows more than 90,000 clones, more than 75% of them singletons. As concerns this clone: Its cognate antigen is unknown.

V lost 0 bases and J lost 3, with 0 bases in between. This CDR3 comprises 11 residues. Germline V gene data show CDR1 as SNHLY and CDR2 as FYNNEI. The study pooled second doses at about 4 or about 12 weeks. The chain joins TRBV2 to TRBJ2-7; D remains unclear. The sequences come from peripheral blood, collected 28 days after the second AZD1222 dose. The clonotype comes from an adult who received the AZD1222 COVID-19 vaccine. CDR3 sequence (DNA): TGTGCCAGCAGTGAAGCCTACGAGCAGTACTTC. Translating gives CASSEAYEQYF.